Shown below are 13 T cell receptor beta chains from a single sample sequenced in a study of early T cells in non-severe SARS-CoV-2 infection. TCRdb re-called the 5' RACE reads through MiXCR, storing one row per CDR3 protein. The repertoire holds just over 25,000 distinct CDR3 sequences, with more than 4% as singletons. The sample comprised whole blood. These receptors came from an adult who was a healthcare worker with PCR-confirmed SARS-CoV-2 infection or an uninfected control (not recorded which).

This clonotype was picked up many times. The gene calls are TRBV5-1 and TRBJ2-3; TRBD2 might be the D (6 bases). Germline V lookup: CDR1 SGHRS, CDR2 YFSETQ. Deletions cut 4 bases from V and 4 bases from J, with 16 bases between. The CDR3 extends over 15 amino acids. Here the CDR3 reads CASSPRLGGADTQYF. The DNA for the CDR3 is TGCGCCAGCAGCCCACGTTTAGGCGGGGCAGATACGCAGTATTTT. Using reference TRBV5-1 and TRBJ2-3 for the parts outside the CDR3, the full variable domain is KAGVTQTPRYLIKTRGQQVTLSCSPISGHRSVSWYQQTPGQGLQFLFEYFSETQRNKGNFPGRFSGRQFSNSRSEMNVSTLELGDSALYLCASSPRLGGADTQYFGPGTRLTVL.

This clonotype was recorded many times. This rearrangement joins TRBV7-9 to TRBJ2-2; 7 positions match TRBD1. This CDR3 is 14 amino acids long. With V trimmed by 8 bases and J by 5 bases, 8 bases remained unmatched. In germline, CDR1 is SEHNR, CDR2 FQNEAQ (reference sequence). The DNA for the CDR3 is TGTGCCAGCCCTGGACAGGAGGAAACCGGGGAGCTGTTTTTT. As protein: CASPGQEETGELFF.

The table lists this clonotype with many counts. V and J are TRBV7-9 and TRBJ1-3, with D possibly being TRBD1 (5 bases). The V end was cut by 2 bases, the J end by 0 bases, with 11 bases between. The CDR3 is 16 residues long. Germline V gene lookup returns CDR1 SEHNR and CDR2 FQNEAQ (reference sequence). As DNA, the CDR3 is TGTGCCAGCAGCTTAATGGGGGATTCCTCTGGAAACACCATATATTTT. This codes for CASSLMGDSSGNTIYF.

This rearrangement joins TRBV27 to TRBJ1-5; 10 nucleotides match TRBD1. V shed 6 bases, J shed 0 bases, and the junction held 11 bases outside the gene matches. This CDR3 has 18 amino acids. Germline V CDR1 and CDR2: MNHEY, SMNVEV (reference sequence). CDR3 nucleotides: TGTGCCAGCAGAGCCTTCGGGACAGGGGCCCTTAGCAATCAGCCCCAGCATTTT. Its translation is CASRAFGTGALSNQPQHF.

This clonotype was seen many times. The CDR3 loop is CASSPWTGGAGTEAFF. CDR3 nucleotides: TGTGCCAGCAGTCCATGGACAGGGGGCGCGGGCACTGAAGCTTTCTTT. This chain joins TRBV28 and TRBJ1-1; 11 bases line up with TRBD1. J lost 4 bases, V lost 5 bases, and 9 bases had no gene match. CDR3 size: 16 residues. The germline gives CDR1 MDHEN, CDR2 SYDVKM.

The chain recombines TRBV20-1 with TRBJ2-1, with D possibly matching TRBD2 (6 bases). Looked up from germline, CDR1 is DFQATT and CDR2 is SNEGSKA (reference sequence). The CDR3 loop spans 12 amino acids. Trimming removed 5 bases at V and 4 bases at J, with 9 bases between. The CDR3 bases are TGCAGTGCTGTTAGCGGATACAATGAGCAGTTCTTC. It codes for CSAVSGYNEQFF.

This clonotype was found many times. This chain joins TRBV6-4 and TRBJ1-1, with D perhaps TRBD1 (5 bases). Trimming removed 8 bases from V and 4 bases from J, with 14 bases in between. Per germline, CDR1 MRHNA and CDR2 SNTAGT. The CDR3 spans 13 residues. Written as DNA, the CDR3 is TGTGCCAGCGCTTTGGAAGGGACCACTGAAGCTTTCTTT. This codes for CASALEGTTEAFF.

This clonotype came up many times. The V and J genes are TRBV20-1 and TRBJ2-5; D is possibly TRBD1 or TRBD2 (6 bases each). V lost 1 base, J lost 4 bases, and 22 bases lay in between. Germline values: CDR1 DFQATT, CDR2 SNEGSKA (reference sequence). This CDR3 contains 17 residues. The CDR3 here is CSARAPFGRGGTETQYF. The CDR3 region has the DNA TGCAGTGCTAGAGCCCCTTTCGGGAGAGGGGGTACAGAGACCCAGTACTTC.

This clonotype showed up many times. The CDR3 spells CSAETGGPNEQYF. The CDR3 DNA is TGCAGTGCTGAGACGGGAGGGCCGAACGAGCAGTACTTC. V is TRBV20-1 and J is TRBJ2-7; 8 positions match TRBD2. This CDR3 is built from 13 residues. Germline V gene lookup returns CDR1 DFQATT and CDR2 SNEGSKA (reference sequence). The V and J ends lost 5 bases and 5 bases, in that order; junction bases with no gene match: 8.

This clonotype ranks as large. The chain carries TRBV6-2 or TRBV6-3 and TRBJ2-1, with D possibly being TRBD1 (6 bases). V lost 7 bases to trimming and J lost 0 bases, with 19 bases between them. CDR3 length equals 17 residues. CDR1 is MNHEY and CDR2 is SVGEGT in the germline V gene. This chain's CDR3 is CASTPAGTLISYNEQFF. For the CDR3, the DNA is TGTGCCAGCACACCGGCCGGGACACTTATCTCCTACAATGAGCAGTTCTTC.

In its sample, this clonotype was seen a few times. The CDR3 here is CATRTGGNSPLHF. CDR3 DNA: TGTGCCACCCGGACAGGGGGAAATTCACCCCTCCACTTT. The chain couples TRBV7-2 to TRBJ1-6; TRBD1 matches 10 bases. The trim removed 10 bases at V and 7 bases at J, leaving 4 bases unmatched. Germline V gives CDR1 SGHTA, CDR2 FQGNSA. This CDR3 contains 13 residues.

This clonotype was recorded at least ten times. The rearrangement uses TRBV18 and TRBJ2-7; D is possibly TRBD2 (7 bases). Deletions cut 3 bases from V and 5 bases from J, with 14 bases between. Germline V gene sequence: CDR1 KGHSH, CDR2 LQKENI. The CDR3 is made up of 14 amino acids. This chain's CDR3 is CASSPAAGANEQYF. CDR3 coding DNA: TGTGCCAGCTCACCCGCGGCGGGGGCCAACGAGCAGTACTTC.

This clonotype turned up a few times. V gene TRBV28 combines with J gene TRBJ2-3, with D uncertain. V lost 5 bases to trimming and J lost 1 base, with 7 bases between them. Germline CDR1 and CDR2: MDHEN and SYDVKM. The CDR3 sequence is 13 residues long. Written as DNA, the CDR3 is TGTGCCAGCAGTCCCGATCGCACAGATACGCAGTATTTT. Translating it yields CASSPDRTDTQYF.